This TCR beta chain was observed in a study of cytomegalovirus exposure and HLA in healthy donors. Amplification used 60 Vbeta primers and 13 Jbeta primers. Clones were sequenced by immunoSEQ multiplex PCR, and TCRdb holds only the in-frame ones, with some missing. Of more than 200,000 clones detected, almost 80% appear once; the ten largest clones hold 1.8%. V shed 2 bases, J shed 0 bases, and the junction held 5 bases outside the gene matches. The CDR3 length is 17 residues. Germline V gives CDR1 KGHSH, CDR2 LQKENI. Study findings and constraints: Usually a TCR sequence was rare, but some public TCRs were found in many donors.

Comment on this clone: Antigen: not known.

The rearrangement uses TRBV18 and TRBJ1-3; 9 bases agree with TRBD1. The sequenced sample consisted of PBMCs. The TCR originated in a male donor in good health and CMV-seronegative. Here the CDR3 DNA reads TGTGCCAGCTCACCAGGGACAGGGTCCTTCTCTGGAAACACCATATATTTT. Amino acid sequence: CASSPGTGSFSGNTIYF.